The 14 T cell receptor beta chains listed next were all sequenced from one sample in a study of T cells after yellow fever vaccination. TCRdb fed the 5' RACE reads into MiXCR, producing one record per CDR3 protein. Among about 170,000 distinct CDR3 sequences listed, more than 9.5% were seen once. The material sequenced was CD8+ T cells sorted from PBMCs, taken 15 days after the yellow fever booster vaccination. The receptor source for this set is a man aged 18 to 29 who received the YFV17D yellow fever vaccine.

V gene TRBV20-1 combines with J gene TRBJ2-1; D is perhaps TRBD2 (6 bases). Germline CDR1 reads DFQATT; CDR2 reads SNEGSKA (reference sequence). Trimming stripped 0 bases from V and 2 bases from J, with 11 bases between. The CDR3 runs 15 residues. Here the CDR3 DNA reads TGCAGTGCTAGAGATATAGCGGCGGCCTACAATGAGCAGTTCTTC. Translated, it gives CSARDIAAAYNEQFF.

This clonotype appeared a few times. J is TRBJ1-1 and V is TRBV20-1; the match to TRBD1 covers 10 bases. Germline trimming cut 3 bases from V and 3 bases from J; bases unmatched to any gene: 7. The CDR3 has 15 residues. Per the germline V gene, CDR1 is DFQATT and CDR2 is SNEGSKA (reference sequence). The CDR3 DNA reads as TGCAGTGCTAGGGGACAGGGGCGATTGTACACTGAAGCTTTCTTT. It specifies CSARGQGRLYTEAFF.

The V call is TRBV4-2, the J call TRBJ2-7; 11 bases are shared with TRBD2. Germline V gene lookup returns CDR1 LGHNA and CDR2 YNFKEQ. CDR3 size: 17 residues. Trimming cost V 7 bases and J 2 bases; bases outside gene matches: 13. CDR3: CASTGLAGAHIPYEQYF. Written as DNA, the CDR3 is TGTGCCAGCACCGGACTAGCGGGCGCACACATCCCCTACGAGCAGTACTTC.

The V call is TRBV6-5, the J call TRBJ2-5; D possibly corresponds to TRBD1 (5 bases). Germline V gene sequence: CDR1 MNHEY, CDR2 SVGAGI. CDR3 length: 14 residues. The V end lost 0 bases, the J end lost 6 bases, and 11 bases lay between the germline ends. The CDR3 reads CASSYSRTMKTQYF. The CDR3 nucleotides are TGTGCCAGCAGTTACTCGAGGACAATGAAGACCCAGTACTTC.

The chain couples TRBV20-1 to TRBJ2-7, with TRBD1 matching over 9 bases. CDR1 and CDR2 (germline): DFQATT, SNEGSKA (reference sequence). V lost 5 bases and J lost 3; bases outside the gene matches: 5. CDR3 length: 13 residues. CDR3 nucleotide sequence: TGCAGTGCTGGAACGGGACAGGGCTACGAGCAGTACTTC. It translates to CSAGTGQGYEQYF.

A few counts support this clonotype. V and J are TRBV2 and TRBJ2-1; D gene uncertain. The CDR3 totals 10 residues. Germline V gene data show CDR1 as SNHLY and CDR2 as FYNNEI. V lost 11 bases, J lost 12 bases, and 14 bases lay in between. CDR3 sequence reads: CALKEKGQFF. In DNA form, the CDR3 reads TGTGCCTTAAAGGAAAAGGGGCAGTTCTTC.

CDR3 sequence reads: CATSGQGYTGELFF. The CDR3 DNA reads TGTGCCACCAGCGGACAGGGGTACACCGGGGAGCTGTTTTTT. The gene calls are TRBV15 and TRBJ2-2; 9 bases agree with TRBD1. Losses at the gene ends were 5 bases for V and 3 bases for J; bases not matched to a gene: 1. Germline CDR1 and CDR2: LNHNV and YYDKDF (reference sequence). The CDR3 is made up of 14 amino acids.

V gene TRBV7-2 combines with J gene TRBJ2-3; the D is unclear. Trimming cost V 5 bases and J 4 bases, with 7 bases left between them. This CDR3 has 12 residues. The V gene's germline CDR1 is SGHTA and CDR2 FQGNSA. CDR3 nucleotide sequence: TGTGCCAGCAGCCGGGCCCCAGATACGCAGTATTTT. This encodes CASSRAPDTQYF. The whole variable domain, remainder taken from reference TRBV7-2 and TRBJ2-3, is GAGVSQSPSNKVTEKGKDVELRCDPISGHTALYWYRQSLGQGLEFLIYFQGNSAPDKSGLPSDRFSAERTGGSVSTLTIQRTQQEDSAVYLCASSRAPDTQYFGPGTRLTVL.

This clonotype was seen at least ten times. The chain couples TRBV11-1 to TRBJ2-3, with unresolved D. The CDR3 is 16 amino acids. Germline CDR1 SGHAT, CDR2 FQDESV (reference sequence). V was shortened by 0 bases and J by 0 bases, with 10 bases between the two germline ends. CDR3 DNA sequence: TGTGCCAGCAGCTTAGCCGGACGGAGTAGCACAGATACGCAGTATTTT. Translating gives CASSLAGRSSTDTQYF.

This clonotype was counted a few times. V usage is TRBV6-1 and J usage is TRBJ1-1; 10 bases map to TRBD1. V shed 11 bases, J shed 11 bases, and the junction held 17 bases outside the gene matches. Germline CDR1 reads MNHNS; CDR2 reads SASEGT. The CDR3 has 14 amino acids. The CDR3 sequence is CAGKTGGFWFSAFF. The CDR3 bases are TGTGCCGGGAAGACAGGGGGCTTTTGGTTCTCGGCTTTCTTT.

The table lists this clonotype with many counts. The chain joins TRBV5-5 to TRBJ2-2; tentative D call: TRBD1 (5 bases). The CDR3 spans 15 residues. V lost 0 bases and J lost 5, with 11 bases in between. Germline V gives CDR1 SGHKS, CDR2 YYEKEE (reference sequence). CDR3 nucleotide sequence: TGTGCCAGCAGCTTGGCAGGGTATCAGACCGGGGAGCTGTTTTTT. Translated, it gives CASSLAGYQTGELFF.

This clonotype has only a few counts. The rearrangement joins TRBV7-9 to TRBJ1-4; D not resolved. Germline V gives CDR1 SEHNR, CDR2 FQNEAQ (reference sequence). The CDR3 is made up of 15 amino acids. With 5 bases removed from V and 5 bases from J, the gap between germline ends came to 15 bases. The CDR3 DNA is TGTGCCAGCAGCGCTCCGGGCCGAGAAAATGAAAAACTGTTTTTT. Translation gives CASSAPGRENEKLFF.

This clonotype was found a few times. V and J are TRBV6-5 and TRBJ2-1; 8 bases are shared with TRBD1. The germline V gene encodes CDR1 MNHEY and CDR2 SVGAGI. V dropped 4 bases and J dropped 10; count of bases not matched to a gene: 12. The CDR3 runs to 15 residues. CDR3 protein: CASSSPRTGFGEQFF. The CDR3 DNA is TGTGCCAGCAGTTCCCCGAGGACAGGGTTCGGGGAGCAGTTCTTC.

This rearrangement joins TRBV6-5 to TRBJ1-2; 12 positions agree with TRBD1. The CDR3 consists of 15 residues. V gave up 0 bases and J gave up 7 bases; unmatched junction bases: 3. In germline, CDR1 is MNHEY, CDR2 SVGAGI. CDR3 residues: CASSYSGQGAGGYTF. The CDR3 bases are TGTGCCAGCAGTTACTCGGGACAGGGGGCGGGTGGCTACACCTTC.